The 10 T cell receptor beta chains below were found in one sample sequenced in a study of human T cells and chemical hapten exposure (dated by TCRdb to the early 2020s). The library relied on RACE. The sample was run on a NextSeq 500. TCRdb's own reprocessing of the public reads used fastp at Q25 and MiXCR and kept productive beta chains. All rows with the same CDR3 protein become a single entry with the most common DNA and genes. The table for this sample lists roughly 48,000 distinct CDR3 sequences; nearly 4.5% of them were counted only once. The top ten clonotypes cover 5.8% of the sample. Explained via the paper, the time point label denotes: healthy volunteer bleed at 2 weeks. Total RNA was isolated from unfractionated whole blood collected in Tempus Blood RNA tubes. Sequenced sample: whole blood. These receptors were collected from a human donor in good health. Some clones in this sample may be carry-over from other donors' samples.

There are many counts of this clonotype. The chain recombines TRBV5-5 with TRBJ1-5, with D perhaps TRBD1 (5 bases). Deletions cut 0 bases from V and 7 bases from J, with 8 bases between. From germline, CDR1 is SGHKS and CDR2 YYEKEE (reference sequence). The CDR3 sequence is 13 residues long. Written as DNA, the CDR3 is TGTGCCAGCAGCTTGGTTCGGGGGCAGCCCCAGCATTTT. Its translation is CASSLVRGQPQHF.

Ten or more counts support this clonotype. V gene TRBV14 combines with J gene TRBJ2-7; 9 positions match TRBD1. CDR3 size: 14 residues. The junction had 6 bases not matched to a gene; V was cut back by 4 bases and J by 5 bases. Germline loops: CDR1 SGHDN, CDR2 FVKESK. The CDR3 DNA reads TGTGCCAGCAGCCCCCGGGACAGGGCGCACGAGCAGTACTTC. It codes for CASSPRDRAHEQYF.

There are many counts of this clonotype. CDR3 nucleotide sequence: TGTGCCAGCAGCTTGGGAGCGAAGGTGGGGACGCAGTATTTT. It is translated as CASSLGAKVGTQYF. The rearrangement links TRBV7-2 to TRBJ2-3, with a possible D match to TRBD2 (5 bases). V lost 3 bases, J lost 9 bases, and 16 bases lay in between. There are 14 residues in the CDR3. Germline assignment: CDR1 SGHTA and CDR2 FQGNSA.

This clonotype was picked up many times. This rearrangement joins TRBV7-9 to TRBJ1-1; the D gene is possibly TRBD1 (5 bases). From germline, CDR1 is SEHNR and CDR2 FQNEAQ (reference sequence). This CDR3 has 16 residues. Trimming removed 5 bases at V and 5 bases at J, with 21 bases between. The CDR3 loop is CASSEPQVQGGTEAFF. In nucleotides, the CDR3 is TGTGCCAGCAGCGAACCCCAAGTGCAGGGAGGGACTGAAGCTTTCTTT.

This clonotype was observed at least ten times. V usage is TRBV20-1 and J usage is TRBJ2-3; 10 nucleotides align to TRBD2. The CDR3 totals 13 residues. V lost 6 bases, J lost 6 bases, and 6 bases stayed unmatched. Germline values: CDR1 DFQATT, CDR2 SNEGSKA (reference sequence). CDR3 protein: CSARTSGPDTQYF. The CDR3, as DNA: TGCAGTGCAAGGACTAGCGGACCGGATACGCAGTATTTT.

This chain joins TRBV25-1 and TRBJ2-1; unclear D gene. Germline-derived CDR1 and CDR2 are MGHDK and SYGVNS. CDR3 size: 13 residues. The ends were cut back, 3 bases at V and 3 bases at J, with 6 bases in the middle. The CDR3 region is CASSETLYNEQFF. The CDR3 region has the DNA TGTGCCAGCAGTGAGACTCTCTACAATGAGCAGTTCTTC.

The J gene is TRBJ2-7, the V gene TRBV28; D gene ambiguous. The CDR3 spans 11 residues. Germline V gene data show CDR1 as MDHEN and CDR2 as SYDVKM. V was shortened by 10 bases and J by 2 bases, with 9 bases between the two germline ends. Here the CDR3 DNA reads TGTGCCACTATAAACCCCTACGAGCAGTACTTC. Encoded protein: CATINPYEQYF.

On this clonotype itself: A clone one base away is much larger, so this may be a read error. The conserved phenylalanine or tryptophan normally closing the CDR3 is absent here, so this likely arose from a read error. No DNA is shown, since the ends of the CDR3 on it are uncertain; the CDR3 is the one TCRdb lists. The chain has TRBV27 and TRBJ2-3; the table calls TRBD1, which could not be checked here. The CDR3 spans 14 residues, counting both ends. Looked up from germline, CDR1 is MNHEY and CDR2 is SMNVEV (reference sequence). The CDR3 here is CASSLPPLSPNLDL.

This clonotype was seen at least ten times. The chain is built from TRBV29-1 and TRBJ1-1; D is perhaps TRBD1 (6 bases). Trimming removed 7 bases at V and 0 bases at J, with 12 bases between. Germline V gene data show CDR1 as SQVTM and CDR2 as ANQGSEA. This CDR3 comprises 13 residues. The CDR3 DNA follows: TGCAGCGCGGACAGAAGGTTGAACACTGAAGCTTTCTTT. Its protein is CSADRRLNTEAFF.

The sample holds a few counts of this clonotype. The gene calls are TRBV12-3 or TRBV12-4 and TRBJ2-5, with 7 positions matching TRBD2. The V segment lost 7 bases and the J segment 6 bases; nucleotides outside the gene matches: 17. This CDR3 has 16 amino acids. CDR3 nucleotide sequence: TGTGCCAGCACCCCTTTGCCGGGCGGGAGCGGGAAGACCCAGTACTTC. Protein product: CASTPLPGGSGKTQYF.